Sequencing of this TCR beta chain was carried out in a study of CD8+ T cells in alopecia areata. Study background: Patients received oral tofacitinib, 5 to 10 mg twice daily, for moderate-to-severe alopecia areata. Percentage of affected scalp area was the basis on which treated patients' severity was scored.

Study-level findings and limits: Many expanded lesional clones persisted during tofacitinib (in both scalp and blood).

With respect to this clone: Its specificity is not known.

V lost 0 bases to trimming and J lost 6 bases, with 18 bases between them. CDR3 length: 15 residues. Germline V gene data show CDR1 as GTSNPN and CDR2 as SVGIG (reference sequence). cDNA prepared by RNA extraction and subsequent reverse transcription served as the template for sequencing. Data came from immunoSEQ multiplex PCR; TCRdb stores just in-frame clones and leaves some out. The sample shows roughly 190,000 clones, around three fifths of them seen only once. The treatment: oral pan-JAK inhibitor, 5-10 mg twice daily. The source material was CD4+ T cells sorted from blood, sampled at week 24, from a patient treated with tofacitinib. The chain combines TRBV30 with TRBJ2-7, with D maybe TRBD2 (6 bases). The receptor was isolated from a human donor with alopecia areata. The CDR3 sequence is CAWSVGGASRAEQYF. The CDR3 region has the DNA TGTGCCTGGAGTGTAGGAGGGGCGTCAAGGGCCGAGCAGTACTTC.